This T cell receptor beta chain comes out of a study of blood T cell repertoires in COVID-19. Study background: Sample material is recorded as cDNA or gDNA derived from T cells, B-cell-depleted T cells, or PBMCs.

Using immunoSEQ multiplex PCR, the repertoire was profiled, and TCRdb retains in-frame clones only, with some absent. The sample lists roughly 300,000 clones; about 90% were seen once. Germline values: CDR1 MNHEY, CDR2 SMNVEV (reference sequence). This CDR3 region has 14 residues. The J segment lost 5 bases and the V segment lost 6 bases, leaving 8 bases of the junction unmatched. Enrollees, roughly 18 to 89 years old, lived in 24 US areas. This sequence was found in a woman aged 25 to 39 who had recovered from COVID-19. This rearrangement joins TRBV27 to TRBJ2-7, with TRBD1 matching over 9 bases. Source material: PBMCs or T cells enriched from blood (not recorded which). The CDR3 nucleotides read TGTGCCAGCAGGTGGACAGGGGTATTCGACGAGCAGTACTTC. As protein: CASRWTGVFDEQYF.